The 32 T cell receptor beta chains below all came from one sample that was sequenced in a study of blood T cell repertoires in COVID-19. Generated by immunoSEQ multiplex PCR, the TCRdb table keeps only in-frame clones and is missing some. Of approximately 310,000 clones in the sample, 70% to 90% were seen once. Sequencing input: peripheral blood. These receptors were taken from a woman aged 50 to 65 who had recovered from COVID-19.

V usage is TRBV7-2 and J usage is TRBJ2-1; TRBD1 is a possible D gene (5 bases). CDR3 length equals 14 residues. Germline V gene data show CDR1 as SGHTA and CDR2 as FQGNSA. Trimming pared 1 base from V and 7 bases from J, leaving 11 bases between. The CDR3: CASSLVGAGNEQFF. CDR3 DNA sequence: TGTGCCAGCAGCTTAGTTGGGGCAGGGAATGAGCAGTTCTTC. The full variable domain, completed using reference TRBV7-2 and TRBJ2-1, is GAGVSQSPSNKVTEKGKDVELRCDPISGHTALYWYRQSLGQGLEFLIYFQGNSAPDKSGLPSDRFSAERTGGSVSTLTIQRTQQEDSAVYLCASSLVGAGNEQFFGPGTRLTVL.

The chain carries TRBV7-6 and TRBJ2-2; 10 bases are a match to TRBD1. Germline CDR1 is SGHVS and CDR2 is FNYEAQ. V was pared by 3 bases and J by 6 bases, with 4 bases of the junction left unmatched. The CDR3 has 15 amino acids. Here the CDR3 reads CASSFRDRGPGELFF. CDR3 nucleotide sequence: TGTGCCAGCAGCTTCCGGGACAGGGGCCCCGGGGAGCTGTTTTTT.

This clone was seen only a few times. The V call is TRBV15, the J call TRBJ2-1; TRBD2 matches at 9 bases. The V gene end was trimmed by 0 bases and the J gene end by 3 bases; junction bases not matched to a gene: 6. Germline-derived CDR1 and CDR2 are LNHNV and YYDKDF (reference sequence). This CDR3 has 17 residues. The CDR3 nucleotides read TGTGCCACCAGCAGAGAAGGGCTAGCGGGATTCTACAATGAGCAGTTCTTC. This codes for CATSREGLAGFYNEQFF.

The V and J genes are TRBV5-1 and TRBJ2-7; 7 bases match TRBD2. Germline CDR1 SGHRS, CDR2 YFSETQ. Trimming removed 4 bases from V and 6 bases from J; junction bases left unmatched: 16. The CDR3 contains 16 residues. The CDR3 reads CASSPAAVAPGGEQYF. In DNA, the CDR3 is TGCGCCAGCAGCCCCGCAGCCGTAGCCCCGGGAGGCGAGCAGTACTTC.

This rearrangement joins TRBV28 to TRBJ1-6; 7 bases agree with TRBD1. The CDR3 sequence is 13 residues long. J lost 9 bases, V lost 10 bases, and 9 bases had no gene match. Looked up from germline, CDR1 is MDHEN and CDR2 is SYDVKM. CDR3 residues: CAITDRAGSPLHF. CDR3 sequence (DNA): TGTGCCATCACAGACAGGGCAGGTTCACCCCTCCACTTT.

This chain joins TRBV5-1 and TRBJ1-4; D gene uncertain. The germline CDR1 and CDR2 sequences are SGHRS and YFSETQ. Trimming removed 4 bases at V and 3 bases at J, with 10 bases between. The CDR3 length is 14 residues. The CDR3 coding sequence is TGCGCCAGCAGCCTAGTCCCAGCTAATGAAAAACTGTTTTTT. Amino acid sequence: CASSLVPANEKLFF.

V is TRBV28 and J is TRBJ1-1; TRBD1 matches 7 bases. Germline V gives CDR1 MDHEN, CDR2 SYDVKM. V lost 7 bases and J lost 4; bases outside the gene matches: 9. This CDR3 contains 14 residues. CDR3 DNA sequence: TGTGCCAGCATTAAGGCAGGGGGGAGCACTGAAGCTTTCTTT. This encodes CASIKAGGSTEAFF.

The rearrangement links TRBV7-2 to TRBJ2-7; D is possibly TRBD1 (5 bases). CDR1 is SGHTA and CDR2 is FQGNSA in the germline V gene. V dropped 3 bases and J dropped 0 bases, with 18 bases sitting between them. This CDR3 contains 17 residues. CDR3 bases: TGTGCCAGCAGCTTTGGGATCTGGGGCAGCAGCTCCTACGAGCAGTACTTC. As protein: CASSFGIWGSSSYEQYF.

This chain connects TRBV27 to TRBJ2-7, with a tentative D call TRBD2 (6 bases). Germline lookup yields CDR1 MNHEY and CDR2 SMNVEV (reference sequence). The V gene lost 6 bases and the J gene lost 0 bases, with 12 bases spanning the gap. CDR3 size: 14 residues. The CDR3 is CASRPQRASYEQYF. The CDR3 DNA follows: TGTGCCAGCAGACCCCAGCGGGCCTCCTACGAGCAGTACTTC.

This rearrangement joins TRBV7-9 to TRBJ1-6, with D tentatively TRBD1 (6 bases). The CDR3 runs 14 residues. Trimming took off 6 bases at V and 10 bases at J, with 16 bases between the two ends. Germline values: CDR1 SEHNR, CDR2 FQNEAQ (reference sequence). For the CDR3, the DNA is TGTGCCAGCAGTTCACAGGGTTTAGGGTCACCCCTCCACTTT. Amino acid sequence: CASSSQGLGSPLHF.

This clone was picked up a small number of times. The chain combines TRBV2 with TRBJ2-7, with 9 positions matching TRBD1. Germline V gives CDR1 SNHLY, CDR2 FYNNEI. V lost 6 bases, J lost 1 base, and 7 bases stayed unmatched. The CDR3 runs to 15 residues. The CDR3 here is CASSDSTGGSYEQYF. The CDR3 coding sequence is TGTGCCAGCAGCGATTCGACAGGGGGTTCCTACGAGCAGTACTTC.

This chain links TRBV4-1 with TRBJ1-5; D not certain. Germline V gene lookup returns CDR1 MGHRA and CDR2 YSYEKL. Deletions cut 0 bases from V and 8 bases from J, with 11 bases between. This CDR3 region has 14 residues. The CDR3 sequence is CASSQEGGLEPQHF. The CDR3 DNA reads TGCGCCAGCAGCCAAGAGGGAGGGCTGGAGCCCCAGCATTTT.

The rearrangement uses TRBV18 and TRBJ1-4; 7 bases line up with TRBD1. The V and J ends lost 3 bases and 1 base, in that order; junction bases with no gene match: 2. The germline V gene has CDR1 KGHSH and CDR2 LQKENI. The CDR3 is 15 amino acids. As DNA, the CDR3 is TGTGCCAGCTCACCCAACAGGGGAACTAATGAAAAACTGTTTTTT. It yields the protein CASSPNRGTNEKLFF.

This chain links TRBV7-2 with TRBJ2-1, with TRBD2 matching over 11 bases. Germline assignment: CDR1 SGHTA and CDR2 FQGNSA. The J segment lost 5 bases and the V segment lost 6 bases, leaving 6 bases of the junction unmatched. The CDR3 is 15 residues long. CDR3 coding DNA: TGTGCCAGCAGGCTAGCGGGGGGTGTAAACAATGAGCAGTTCTTC. Residues: CASRLAGGVNNEQFF.

The genes are TRBV6-6 and TRBJ2-7; D is perhaps TRBD1 (5 bases). Germline loops: CDR1 MNHNY, CDR2 SVGAGI (reference sequence). Trimming shortened V by 4 bases and J by 5 bases, and 15 bases separated the two germline ends. This CDR3 spans 14 amino acids. CDR3 residues: CASSLAGHYDEQYF. CDR3 sequence (DNA): TGTGCCAGCAGTTTAGCAGGGCATTACGACGAGCAGTACTTC.

This chain joins TRBV24-1 and TRBJ2-1; 9 bases fit TRBD2. The CDR3 covers 13 residues. Trimming at V came to 9 bases and at J to 3 bases, leaving 2 bases not matched to a gene. The germline V gene has CDR1 KGHDR and CDR2 SFDVKD. This CDR3 reads CATQLAGYNEQFF. For the CDR3, the DNA is TGTGCCACCCAACTAGCGGGCTACAATGAGCAGTTCTTC.

CDR3: CASSHRLVAGVLSEQFF. CDR3 nucleotides: TGTGCCAGCAGTCATCGCCTCGTAGCGGGAGTTTTGAGTGAGCAGTTCTTC. The rearrangement links TRBV27 to TRBJ2-1, with 9 nucleotides matching TRBD2. This CDR3 has 17 residues. Germline lookup yields CDR1 MNHEY and CDR2 SMNVEV (reference sequence). The V gene end was trimmed by 5 bases and the J gene end by 9 bases; junction bases not matched to a gene: 17.

This chain joins TRBV4-3 and TRBJ1-2; 11 bases line up with TRBD1. The CDR3 sequence is 14 residues long. The V gene's germline CDR1 is LGHNA and CDR2 YSLEER. V dropped 3 bases and J dropped 8; count of bases not matched to a gene: 5. Here the CDR3 reads CASSQAGQGGGYTF. The CDR3 DNA reads as TGCGCCAGCAGCCAGGCGGGACAGGGGGGCGGCTACACCTTC.

V and J are TRBV4-1 and TRBJ2-1; the match to TRBD2 covers 12 bases. The junction had 4 bases not matched to a gene; V was cut back by 3 bases and J by 7 bases. The CDR3 extends over 15 amino acids. Germline V gives CDR1 MGHRA, CDR2 YSYEKL. CDR3 sequence reads: CASSHRLAGVNEQFF. The CDR3, as DNA: TGCGCCAGCAGCCACCGACTAGCGGGGGTTAATGAGCAGTTCTTC.

The chain combines TRBV5-1 with TRBJ1-1; 8 bases fit TRBD1. The CDR3 has 13 amino acids. CDR1 is SGHRS, CDR2 YFSETQ, per germline. Germline trimming cut 0 bases from V and 8 bases from J; bases unmatched to any gene: 3. CDR3 sequence (DNA): TGCGCCAGCAGCTTGGAGGGGGACAGGGAAGCTTTCTTT. Residues: CASSLEGDREAFF.

This chain uses TRBV18 with TRBJ2-1; 7 nucleotides agree with TRBD2. V lost 2 bases and J lost 1; bases outside the gene matches: 2. The germline V gene encodes CDR1 KGHSH and CDR2 LQKENI. The CDR3 totals 15 residues. CDR3 region: CASSPGEGSYNEQFF. The CDR3, as DNA: TGTGCCAGCTCACCAGGGGAGGGGTCCTACAATGAGCAGTTCTTC.

V gene TRBV12-3 or TRBV12-4 combines with J gene TRBJ1-1; D is undetermined. This CDR3 spans 12 amino acids. Trimming took 5 bases from V and 7 from J, leaving 11 bases between them. The CDR3: CASSPGNLEAFF. The DNA of the CDR3 is TGTGCCAGCAGTCCGGGTAACCTTGAAGCTTTCTTT.

V is TRBV7-2 and J is TRBJ1-3, with a tentative D call TRBD1 (5 bases). The germline V gene has CDR1 SGHTA and CDR2 FQGNSA. The CDR3 runs to 16 residues. V was pared by 0 bases and J by 0 bases, with 9 bases between. The CDR3 sequence is CASSLASGGSGNTIYF. The CDR3 DNA sequence: TGTGCCAGCAGCTTAGCCAGCGGGGGCTCTGGAAACACCATATATTTT.

The chain couples TRBV9 to TRBJ1-1; D is unclear. The V end lost 1 base, the J end lost 3 bases, and 7 bases lay between the germline ends. The CDR3 has 13 residues. CDR1 is SGDLS, CDR2 YYNGEE, per germline. The CDR3 region has the DNA TGTGCCAGCAGCGTATCCGGGGACACTGAAGCTTTCTTT. Its protein product is CASSVSGDTEAFF.

The gene calls are TRBV21-1 and TRBJ2-7; the DNA was not compared with TRBD2, the D call given in the table. TRBV21-1 is reported as a pseudogene. The CDR3 covers 17 residues. CDR3 coding DNA: TGTGCCAGCAGCTCGAGACCGCCGGGACTAAAAGGCGGAGAGCAGTACTTC. Amino acid sequence: CASSSRPPGLKGGEQYF.

The V and J genes are TRBV7-8 and TRBJ1-5; D remains unclear. The CDR3 contains 17 residues. Per germline, CDR1 SGHVS and CDR2 FQNEAQ. With 2 bases removed from V and 9 bases from J, the gap between germline ends came to 23 bases. CDR3 sequence: CASSLIPGRNRPSPQHF. The CDR3 DNA follows: TGTGCCAGCAGCTTAATACCTGGGAGGAACCGGCCATCGCCCCAGCATTTT.

The chain has TRBV18 and TRBJ2-1; perhaps TRBD2 as D (6 bases). The V end was cut by 5 bases, the J end by 4 bases, with 18 bases between. CDR1 is KGHSH and CDR2 is LQKENI in the germline V gene. CDR3 length: 16 amino acids. The CDR3 bases are TGTGCCAGCTCAGACGATTTAAGCGGGCGGTACAATGAGCAGTTCTTC. Residues: CASSDDLSGRYNEQFF.

This clone was detected only once. The chain couples TRBV10-3 to TRBJ2-3, with unresolved D. The germline V and J ends were trimmed by 10 bases and 0 bases, with 14 bases remaining between them. The CDR3 has 14 residues. Germline-derived CDR1 and CDR2 are ENHRY and SYGVKD. This chain's CDR3 is CATTYGPSTDTQYF. The DNA for the CDR3 is TGTGCCACCACATATGGGCCCAGCACAGATACGCAGTATTTT.

V and J are TRBV29-1 and TRBJ1-1; TRBD1 agrees at 12 bases. J gave up 2 bases and V 7 bases, and 8 bases lay outside the gene matches. The CDR3 is 15 amino acids. Germline CDR1 reads SQVTM; CDR2 reads ANQGSEA. CDR3 DNA: TGCAGCGGGACCGGGACAGGGGGCGGAAACACTGAAGCTTTCTTT. It encodes CSGTGTGGGNTEAFF. Full variable domain (remainder filled in from reference TRBV29-1 and TRBJ1-1): SAVISQKPSRDICQRGTSLTIQCQVDSQVTMMFWYRQQPGQSLTLIATANQGSEATYESGFVIDKFPISRPNLTFSTLTVSNMSPEDSSIYLCSGTGTGGGNTEAFFGQGTRLTVV.

The chain employs TRBV28 and TRBJ2-7, with 9 nucleotides matching TRBD1. The CDR3 has 17 residues. Germline CDR1 MDHEN, CDR2 SYDVKM. V lost 4 bases, J lost 1 base, and 11 bases stayed unmatched. This CDR3 is CASSSRRGTGRSYEQYF. CDR3 DNA: TGTGCCAGCAGTTCCCGAAGGGGGACAGGGCGGTCCTACGAGCAGTACTTC.

This chain joins TRBV3-1 (or the pseudogene TRBV3-2) and TRBJ2-6, with TRBD1 matching over 10 bases. This CDR3 is 15 amino acids long. J was trimmed by 4 bases and V by 11 bases; bases with no gene match: 8. Germline CDR1 is LGHDT and CDR2 is YNNKEL (reference sequence). The CDR3 nucleotides are TGTGCCGGCGACAGGGGGCTTTCGGGGGCCAACGTCCTGACTTTC. It specifies CAGDRGLSGANVLTF.

The chain is built from TRBV15 and TRBJ1-4, with D unclear. Germline V gene data show CDR1 as LNHNV and CDR2 as YYDKDF (reference sequence). The CDR3 covers 16 residues. The V and J ends lost 0 bases and 0 bases respectively, with 8 bases between them. CDR3 DNA: TGTGCCACCAGCAGAGACCGATCGGCAACTAATGAAAAACTGTTTTTT. This gives the protein CATSRDRSATNEKLFF.